This T cell receptor (beta chain) was identified during a study of blood T cells in healthy people across ages. PBMCs, at least 7 million per sample, were isolated. Next came a second PCR, run for about 7 to 12 cycles, which used a sample-barcoded 5' primer along with a J-beta primer mix. TCRdb used MiXCR to reprocess the 5' RACE reads, holding one entry per CDR3 protein. Among more than 650,000 distinct CDR3 sequences listed, approximately 53% were seen once. The CDR3 runs to 13 residues. Per the germline V gene, CDR1 is KGHDR and CDR2 is SFDVKD. V shed 7 bases and J shed 4 bases, with 9 bases lying between them. This clonotype has more than one count but fewer than ten.

The receptor was derived from a man older than 75 in good health. This chain joins TRBV24-1 and TRBJ2-2; D is undetermined. Sample: blood. The CDR3 DNA reads TGTGCCACCAGCATACAGACCACCGGGGAGCTGTTTTTT. Its translation: CATSIQTTGELFF.